Sequencing of this T cell receptor (beta chain) was carried out in a study of cytomegalovirus exposure and HLA in healthy donors. V was trimmed by 3 bases and J by 7 bases, leaving 12 bases between them. The V gene's germline CDR1 is SNHLY and CDR2 FYNNEI. CDR3 length: 13 amino acids. Primers: 60 Vbeta forward and 13 Jbeta reverse. Clones were sequenced by immunoSEQ multiplex PCR, and TCRdb holds only the in-frame ones, with some missing. The sample holds approximately 200,000 clones, 70% to 75% seen once. The sequenced sample consisted of PBMCs. The V call is TRBV2, the J call TRBJ2-5; a weak D match, TRBD1 (8 bases). The clonotype was recovered from a woman in her thirties in good health and CMV-seropositive. CDR3 in amino acids: CASSDTGGGTQYF. In DNA form, the CDR3 reads TGTGCCAGCAGTGATACAGGGGGGGGGACCCAGTACTTC.